These 17 T cell receptor beta chains were all obtained from the same sample, sequenced in a study of beta chain features in type 1 diabetes. These receptors are not linked to any known antigen. The investigators reverse transcribed all of the isolated RNA, so they sequenced expressed TCRB transcripts. Clones were sequenced by immunoSEQ multiplex PCR, and TCRdb holds only the in-frame ones, with some missing. This repertoire shows over 25,000 clones, approximately 51% found once; its top ten account for 1.3% to 1.5%. Study outcomes and limitations: Among all four CD4+ subsets, Type 1 diabetes patients had TCRB CDR3s that were moderately but significantly shorter.

Input material: Tregs from blood. The receptors stem from a woman younger than 35 with type 1 diabetes.

V gene TRBV18 combines with J gene TRBJ1-1; D uncertain. V was shortened by 3 bases and J by 4 bases, with 15 bases between the two germline ends. The germline V gene has CDR1 KGHSH and CDR2 LQKENI. The CDR3 totals 15 residues. This chain's CDR3 is CASSPSGGWVTEAFF. CDR3 bases: TGTGCCAGCTCACCCTCCGGAGGGTGGGTCACTGAAGCTTTCTTT.

This clone was picked up a small number of times. J is TRBJ2-7 and V is TRBV10-3, with D possibly being TRBD2 (7 bases). CDR1 is ENHRY, CDR2 SYGVKD, per germline. The CDR3 consists of 11 residues. V was cut by 11 bases and J by 2 bases, with 10 bases left in between. The DNA of the CDR3 is TGTGCCCTCGGGGGGCCCTACGAGCAGTACGTC. Translated, it gives CALGGPYEQYV.

The chain joins TRBV6-6 to TRBJ2-1, with 7 bases fitting TRBD2. Trimming cost V 5 bases and J 7 bases; bases outside gene matches: 8. CDR1 and CDR2 (germline): MNHNY, SVGAGI (reference sequence). CDR3 length: 14 amino acids. This chain's CDR3 is CASSRDYLGNEQFF. In DNA, the CDR3 is TGTGCCAGCAGTCGGGACTACCTGGGGAATGAGCAGTTCTTC.

This chain uses TRBV6-1 with TRBJ2-3; D is possibly TRBD2 (6 bases). Trimming removed 0 bases from V and 1 base from J, with 17 bases in between. CDR1 is MNHNS, CDR2 SASEGT, per germline. The CDR3 contains 18 residues. In DNA form, the CDR3 reads TGTGCCAGCAGTGAAGCGCTTGTAGCGGAAGGGGGCACAGATACGCAGTATTTT. This gives the protein CASSEALVAEGGTDTQYF.

V gene TRBV25-1 combines with J gene TRBJ2-7, with a tentative D call TRBD1 (6 bases). Trimming cost V 2 bases and J 4 bases, with 15 bases left between them. The CDR3 totals 15 residues. In germline, CDR1 is MGHDK, CDR2 SYGVNS. CDR3 in amino acids: CASSEIGQNQYEQYF. The CDR3 nucleotides read TGTGCCAGCAGTGAAATTGGACAGAACCAGTACGAGCAGTACTTC.

The chain couples TRBV5-4 to TRBJ1-1, with D possibly being TRBD1 (6 bases). The CDR3 has 16 amino acids. Germline lookup yields CDR1 SGHNT and CDR2 YYREEE (reference sequence). V was trimmed by 0 bases and J by 5 bases, leaving 17 bases between them. CDR3 nucleotides: TGTGCCAGCAGCTTGGGAGGGCAACAGGGCTGGACTGAAGCTTTCTTT. Residues: CASSLGGQQGWTEAFF.

This rearrangement joins TRBV14 to TRBJ2-1; no reliable D call. The CDR3 length is 16 residues. Trimming stripped 0 bases from V and 2 bases from J, with 11 bases between. The germline V gene encodes CDR1 SGHDN and CDR2 FVKESK. The CDR3 DNA reads TGTGCCAGCAGCCAAGATTTCGTGTTCCCCTACAATGAGCAGTTCTTC. Protein product: CASSQDFVFPYNEQFF. Filled out from reference TRBV14 and TRBJ2-1, the complete variable domain reads EAGVTQFPSHSVIEKGQTVTLRCDPISGHDNLYWYRRVMGKEIKFLLHFVKESKQDESGMPNNRFLAERTGGTYSTLKVQPAELEDSGVYFCASSQDFVFPYNEQFFGPGTRLTVL.

The chain uses TRBV2 and TRBJ2-2; 9 nucleotides agree with TRBD2. The CDR3 is 15 residues long. The germline CDR1 and CDR2 sequences are SNHLY and FYNNEI. J gave up 5 bases and V 7 bases, and 8 bases lay outside the gene matches. CDR3 amino acids: CASTGGRGKTGELFF. DNA of the CDR3: TGTGCCAGCACAGGCGGGAGGGGGAAAACCGGGGAGCTGTTTTTT.

This clone has only a few counts. The gene calls are TRBV29-1 and TRBJ1-2; D gene ambiguous. Trimming shortened V by 5 bases and J by 7 bases, and 8 bases separated the two germline ends. The CDR3 extends over 10 amino acids. Germline V gene sequence: CDR1 SQVTM, CDR2 ANQGSEA. Here the CDR3 DNA reads TGCAGCGTTCTAGGAGGTGGCTACACCTTC. Translated, it gives CSVLGGGYTF.

This clone has a handful of counts. CDR3 loop: CASSLVSRLNYEQYF. The CDR3 DNA reads as TGTGCCAGCAGCTTAGTTTCCCGTCTAAACTACGAGCAGTACTTC. The rearrangement joins TRBV7-9 to TRBJ2-7; D gene uncertain. Germline V gene sequence: CDR1 SEHNR, CDR2 FQNEAQ (reference sequence). With 1 base removed from V and 3 bases from J, the gap between germline ends came to 13 bases. The CDR3 totals 15 residues.

The gene calls are TRBV7-2 and TRBJ1-1; 9 bases align to TRBD1. Germline lookup yields CDR1 SGHTA and CDR2 FQGNSA. The CDR3 runs 13 residues. The trim removed 5 bases at V and 11 bases at J, leaving 9 bases unmatched. CDR3 amino acids: CASSQRTGEDAFF. The CDR3 DNA reads as TGTGCCAGCAGCCAAAGGACAGGGGAGGATGCTTTCTTT.

The gene calls are TRBV18 and TRBJ2-7, with D tentatively TRBD2 (7 bases). This CDR3 spans 13 amino acids. Between the trimmed V and J ends, which lost 3 bases and 9 bases, there was a span of 15 bases. Germline V gives CDR1 KGHSH, CDR2 LQKENI. The CDR3 DNA reads TGTGCCAGCTCACCCTGGGGGGGGCTCGGGCAGTACGTC. Protein product: CASSPWGGLGQYV.

The genes are TRBV19 and TRBJ2-3, with D perhaps TRBD1 (6 bases). The CDR3 length is 14 residues. Trimming took off 9 bases at V and 7 bases at J, with 20 bases between the two ends. In germline, CDR1 is LNHDA, CDR2 SQIVND (reference sequence). The CDR3, as DNA: TGTGCCAGCCAAATATCGGGACAACATAATACGCAGTATTTT. Its translation: CASQISGQHNTQYF.

The chain combines TRBV28 with TRBJ2-3; perhaps TRBD2 as D (5 bases). Germline V gene lookup returns CDR1 MDHEN and CDR2 SYDVKM. This CDR3 comprises 14 residues. V was pared by 4 bases and J by 6 bases, with 14 bases between. CDR3 bases: TGTGCCAGCAGTTCAGTCTCCCGGGATGATACGCAGTATTTT. This codes for CASSSVSRDDTQYF.

The chain has TRBV6-5 and TRBJ1-1; TRBD1 matches at 7 bases. V lost 6 bases and J lost 4; bases outside the gene matches: 11. From germline, CDR1 is MNHEY and CDR2 SVGAGI. The CDR3 totals 15 residues. CDR3 protein: CASRRQGVRRTEAFF. DNA for the CDR3: TGTGCCAGCAGACGACAGGGAGTCCGCCGCACTGAAGCTTTCTTT.

This clone was counted between two and nine times. The chain uses TRBV6-6 and TRBJ2-5; TRBD1 might be the D (6 bases). CDR1 is MNHNY, CDR2 SVGAGI, per germline (reference sequence). V lost 1 base, J lost 0 bases, and 12 bases lay in between. The CDR3 extends over 16 amino acids. CDR3 amino acids: CASSYFKQGYQETQYF. CDR3 DNA sequence: TGTGCCAGCAGTTACTTTAAACAGGGTTACCAAGAGACCCAGTACTTC.

The chain is built from TRBV2 and TRBJ2-1; 11 bases match TRBD2. This CDR3 has 13 residues. The V gene end was trimmed by 7 bases and the J gene end by 9 bases; junction bases not matched to a gene: 5. CDR1 is SNHLY and CDR2 is FYNNEI in the germline V gene. The CDR3 protein is CASIRLAGSEQFF. CDR3 coding DNA: TGTGCCAGCATTAGACTAGCGGGGAGTGAGCAGTTCTTC.